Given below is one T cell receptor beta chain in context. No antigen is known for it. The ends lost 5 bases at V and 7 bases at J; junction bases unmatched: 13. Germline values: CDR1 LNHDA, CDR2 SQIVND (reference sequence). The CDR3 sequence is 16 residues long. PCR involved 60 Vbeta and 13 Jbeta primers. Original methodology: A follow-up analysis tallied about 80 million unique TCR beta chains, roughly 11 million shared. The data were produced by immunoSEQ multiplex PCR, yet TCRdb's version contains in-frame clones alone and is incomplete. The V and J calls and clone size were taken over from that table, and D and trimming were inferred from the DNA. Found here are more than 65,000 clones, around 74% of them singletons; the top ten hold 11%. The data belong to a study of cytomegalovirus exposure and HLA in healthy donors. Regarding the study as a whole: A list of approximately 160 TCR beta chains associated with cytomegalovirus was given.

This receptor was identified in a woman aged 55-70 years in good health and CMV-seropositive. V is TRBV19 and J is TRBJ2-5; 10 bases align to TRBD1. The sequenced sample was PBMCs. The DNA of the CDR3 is TGTGCCAGTAGTCCCTGGGACAGGGGCCCCGGGTCGACCCAGTACTTC. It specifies CASSPWDRGPGSTQYF.